These T cell receptor beta chains were read from a single sample in a study of cytomegalovirus exposure and HLA in healthy donors. Profiled with immunoSEQ multiplex PCR; TCRdb holds only in-frame clones, not every one. The data contain 150,000 or so clones, about three quarters of them seen just once; the ten biggest clones take up around 3.7%. The sequencing input was PBMCs. All receptors derive from a male donor in good health and CMV-seronegative. Each CDR3 is given without its conserved first and last residue. Some rows mark clone size as missing; the rest say once, few, many or name a class of expanded clone.

-	TRBJ2-2	TRBV4-1	ASSQTSGRQGGELF
-	TRBJ2-3	TRBV7-9	SSSFRDTDTQY
-	TRBJ1-2	TRBV27	ASSLSPDTYGYT
-	TRBJ2-1	TRBV5-1	ASSSSAGGNEQF
-	TRBJ1-5	TRBV18	ASSRSGTRSNQPQH
-	TRBJ2-3	TRBV18	ASSPSADTQY
-	TRBJ2-5	TRBV7-9	ASSLGTRPQETQY
-	TRBJ2-7	TRBV2	ASSSDFEQY
-	TRBJ1-5	TRBV7-7	ASSTQGARSNQPQH
-	TRBJ1-4	TRBV7-9	ASSPGTALNEKLF
-	TRBJ1-4	TRBV10-3	AIKGAGESGNEKLF
-	TRBJ1-6	TRBV9	ASSEDGRDSPLH
-	TRBJ1-2	TRBV7-2	ASSPERGRKAGYT
-	TRBJ1-2	TRBV6-5	ASSPQGHYGYT
-	TRBJ2-3	TRBV7-3	ASSSGGGDTQY
-	TRBJ1-1	TRBV18	ASSPRGLVTEAF
-	TRBJ2-5	TRBV5-6	ASSLQGSLETQY
-	TRBJ2-3	TRBV9	ASSATGTGLTDTQY
few	TRBJ2-3	TRBV7-9	ASSWTSVTDTQY
-	TRBJ2-7	TRBV7-2	ASSLIRERGPLYEQY
-	TRBJ1-2	TRBV19	ASGDREEYYGYT
-	-	TRBV7-2	ASSLVVGQGSSYEQY
-	TRBJ2-3	TRBV10-3	AISESELDTQY
-	-	TRBV6-1	ASSAPTVERTYEQY
-	-	TRBV6-4	ASRTNRYGPNEQY
-	TRBJ2-2	TRBV7-7	ASSLALAGGRTGELF
-	TRBJ1-1	TRBV5-1	ASSLDRANTEAF
-	TRBJ2-5	TRBV18	ASSRDRQETQY
-	TRBJ1-2	TRBV9	ASSVEAGPEGGYT
-	TRBJ2-6	TRBV2	ASRASPSGANVLT
-	TRBJ1-2	TRBV4-2	ASSQAGQGDYGYT
-	TRBJ2-7	TRBV7-9	SSSYAGGTSSEQY
-	TRBJ1-1	TRBV5-4	ASSSTRGTQAF
-	TRBJ2-7	TRBV7-9	ASSLQGYEQY
-	TRBJ2-1	TRBV6-5	ASSLLAGGYKNEQF
-	TRBJ2-5	TRBV6-6	ASSLTGIETQY
-	TRBJ1-2	TRBV7-9	ASSLPREGIGYT
few	TRBJ1-2	TRBV15	ATSTDTVDYGYT
-	TRBJ2-7	TRBV5-4	ASSLVGSAGREQY